This T cell receptor (beta chain) stems from a study of cytomegalovirus exposure and HLA in healthy donors. This CDR3 has 16 amino acids. Produced via immunoSEQ multiplex PCR; TCRdb's table is partial and in-frame only. Of hundreds of thousands of clones listed, about 86% were seen once; the top ten hold 2.6%. General study points: In vitro checks showed that a few CMV-associated chains really do target CMV antigens. Accounts indicate the classifier identified cytomegalovirus status with strong specificity and sensitivity. Listed as cytomegalovirus-associated were 150 to 200 TCR beta chains. According to a subsequent analysis, TCR clusters from the first cohort were inclined to appear together in the 110 or so validation repertoires.

This clone was observed once. Its cognate antigen is unknown. The V and J genes are TRBV12-1 and TRBJ2-2; TRBD2 was called by the table and not checked on the DNA. TRBV12-1 is reported as a pseudogene. The material sequenced was PBMCs. The receptor comes from a man between 18 and 29 years old in good health and CMV-seronegative. The CDR3 bases are TGTGCCAGCAGCTTTGAACTAGCGGGATATACCGGGGAGCTGTTTTTT. Residues: CASSFELAGYTGELFF.